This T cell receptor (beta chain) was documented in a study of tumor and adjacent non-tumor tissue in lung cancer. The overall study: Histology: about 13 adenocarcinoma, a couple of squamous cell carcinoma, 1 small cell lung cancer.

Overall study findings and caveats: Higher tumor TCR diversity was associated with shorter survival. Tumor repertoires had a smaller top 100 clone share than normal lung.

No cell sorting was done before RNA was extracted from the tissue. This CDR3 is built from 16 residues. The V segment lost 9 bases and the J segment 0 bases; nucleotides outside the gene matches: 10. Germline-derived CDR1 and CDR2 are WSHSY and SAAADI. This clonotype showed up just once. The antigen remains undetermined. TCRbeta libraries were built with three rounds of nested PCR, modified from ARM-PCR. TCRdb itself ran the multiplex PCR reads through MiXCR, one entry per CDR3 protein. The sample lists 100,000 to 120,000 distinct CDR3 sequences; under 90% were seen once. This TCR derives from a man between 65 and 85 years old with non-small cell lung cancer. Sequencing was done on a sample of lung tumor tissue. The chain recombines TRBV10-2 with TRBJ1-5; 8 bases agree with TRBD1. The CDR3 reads CARKADRGSSNQPQHF. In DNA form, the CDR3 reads TGCGCCAGGAAAGCCGACAGGGGTAGTAGCAATCAGCCCCAGCATTTT.